Below are 16 T cell receptor beta chains sequenced from a single sample in a study of T cells in Graves' hyperthyroidism and ophthalmopathy. Amplification of TCR beta CDR3 regions was performed using RNA transcripts as template. The HTBI primer set was used in a first-round RT-PCR of the TCR CDR3. TCRdb reanalysed the multiplex PCR reads using MiXCR and keeps one entry per CDR3 protein. The sample has 300,000 to 400,000 distinct CDR3 sequences, approximately 14% seen once. Sample: blood. These receptors all stem from a woman aged 55-70 years with Graves' hyperthyroidism.

This clonotype was seen ten or more times. This rearrangement joins TRBV12-3 or TRBV12-4 to TRBJ2-2; TRBD2 matches 11 bases. Germline trimming cut 5 bases from V and 0 bases from J; bases unmatched to any gene: 5. The CDR3 runs to 17 residues. CDR3: CASSILAGVPNTGELFF. The CDR3 region has the DNA TGTGCCAGCAGTATACTAGCGGGAGTTCCGAACACCGGGGAGCTGTTTTTT.

The table lists this clonotype with many counts. V is TRBV29-1 and J is TRBJ1-1; a possible D gene is TRBD1 (6 bases). V was shortened by 2 bases and J by 2 bases, with 9 bases between the two germline ends. Germline CDR1 is SQVTM and CDR2 is ANQGSEA. This CDR3 is built from 13 residues. The CDR3 protein is CSVERGVNTEAFF. The CDR3 nucleotides are TGCAGCGTTGAAAGGGGGGTCAACACTGAAGCTTTCTTT.

This clonotype was seen a few times. The chain carries TRBV7-9 and TRBJ2-1, with 7 bases lining up with TRBD1. Trimming cost V 5 bases and J 7 bases; bases outside gene matches: 11. This CDR3 contains 15 residues. Germline CDR1 SEHNR, CDR2 FQNEAQ (reference sequence). The CDR3 bases are TGTGCCAGCAGCCAATTAACAGGGGTCCGGAATGAGCAGTTCTTC. It translates to CASSQLTGVRNEQFF.

On this clonotype itself: One end of the junction fails to match germline, which may point to a read error. The V and J genes are TRBV11-2 and TRBJ2-3, with no clear D. The CDR3 has 16 residues. CDR1 and CDR2 from the germline V gene are SGHAT and FQNNGV. The CDR3 DNA is TGCGCCAGCAGCCAAGATTACGGCAGCTACACAGATACGCAGTATTTT. This sequence encodes CASSQDYGSYTDTQYF.

Many counts were recorded for this clonotype. The chain has TRBV7-3 and TRBJ2-2; the D gene is possibly TRBD2 (6 bases). This CDR3 spans 16 amino acids. CDR1 is SGHTA, CDR2 FQGTGA, per germline. The ends were cut back, 5 bases at V and 7 bases at J, with 20 bases in the middle. Written as DNA, the CDR3 is TGTGCCAGCAGCCCGACCACCTCACCGCGGGGCGGGGAGCTGTTTTTT. This gives the protein CASSPTTSPRGGELFF.

This clonotype has a handful of counts. The chain employs TRBV4-2 and TRBJ1-2; D remains unclear. The CDR3 spans 15 residues. V was trimmed by 1 base and J by 0 bases, leaving 9 bases between them. Germline V gene sequence: CDR1 LGHNA, CDR2 YNFKEQ. CDR3 sequence reads: CASSQGHNSNYGYTF. In DNA form, the CDR3 reads TGTGCCAGCAGCCAAGGTCACAATTCTAACTATGGCTACACCTTC.

This chain uses TRBV15 with TRBJ2-7; the match to TRBD1 covers 11 bases. The V and J ends lost 3 bases and 6 bases, in that order; junction bases with no gene match: 4. CDR1 is LNHNV and CDR2 is YYDKDF in the germline V gene (reference sequence). This CDR3 contains 14 residues. In DNA, the CDR3 is TGTGCCACCAGCAGCGGACAGGGGGCCTGCGAGCAGTACTTC. This gives the protein CATSSGQGACEQYF.

This clonotype was detected ten times or more. The chain couples TRBV9 to TRBJ2-7; D gene ambiguous. CDR1 SGDLS and CDR2 YYNGEE come from the germline V gene. The CDR3 length is 16 residues. V lost 6 bases to trimming and J lost 6 bases, with 25 bases between them. The DNA of the CDR3 is TGTGCCAGCACCCCGGGCCCGGCCTTGGCCCCAGGCGAGCAGTACTTC. Protein: CASTPGPALAPGEQYF. Using reference TRBV9 and TRBJ2-7 for the parts outside the CDR3, the full variable domain is DSGVTQTPKHLITATGQRVTLRCSPRSGDLSVYWYQQSLDQGLQFLIQYYNGEERAKGNILERFSAQQFPDLHSELNLSSLELGDSALYFCASTPGPALAPGEQYFGPGTRLTVT.

The J gene is TRBJ1-5, the V gene TRBV6-1; D gene uncertain. Trimming took off 5 bases at V and 5 bases at J, with 13 bases between the two ends. The CDR3 is 14 amino acids. CDR1 MNHNS and CDR2 SASEGT come from the germline V gene. In nucleotides, the CDR3 is TGTGCCAGCAGTTATAGTTATGGGGATCAGCCCCAGCATTTT. It encodes CASSYSYGDQPQHF.

There are many counts of this clonotype. The rearrangement links TRBV3-1 to TRBJ1-2, with 8 bases fitting TRBD1. Unmatched junction bases numbered 5, after V lost 0 bases and J lost 5 bases. Germline-derived CDR1 and CDR2 are LGHDT and YNNKEL (reference sequence). The CDR3 consists of 15 residues. DNA for the CDR3: TGTGCCAGCAGCCAAGATCACAGGGGGTGGTATGGCTACACCTTC. Amino acid sequence: CASSQDHRGWYGYTF. Using reference TRBV3-1 and TRBJ1-2 for the parts outside the CDR3, the full variable domain is DTAVSQTPKYLVTQMGNDKSIKCEQNLGHDTMYWYKQDSKKFLKIMFSYNNKELIINETVPNRFSPKSPDKAHLNLHINSLELGDSAVYFCASSQDHRGWYGYTFGSGTRLTVV.

This clonotype was detected many times. The chain uses TRBV28 and TRBJ2-7; 10 nucleotides line up with TRBD2. Germline V gene sequence: CDR1 MDHEN, CDR2 SYDVKM. Trimming cost V 5 bases and J 6 bases; bases outside gene matches: 10. CDR3 length: 15 amino acids. The CDR3 region is CASSNSQAGGGEQYF. The CDR3 coding sequence is TGTGCCAGCAGTAATTCACAAGCGGGAGGGGGCGAGCAGTACTTC.

This clonotype was observed many times. The V and J genes are TRBV5-4 and TRBJ2-5; D may be TRBD2 (5 bases). V gave up 3 bases and J gave up 5 bases, with 14 bases separating them. The length of the CDR3 is 14 residues. Germline CDR1 reads SGHNT; CDR2 reads YYREEE (reference sequence). As DNA, the CDR3 is TGTGCCAGCAGCTCCTCGACGGGCGGGGAGACCCAGTACTTC. This sequence encodes CASSSSTGGETQYF.

This clonotype was counted many times. The CDR3 is CASSQNQETQYF. DNA for the CDR3: TGTGCCAGCAGTCAAAATCAAGAGACCCAGTACTTC. J is TRBJ2-5 and V is TRBV2; D is uncertain. The ends were cut back, 5 bases at V and 2 bases at J, with 6 bases in the middle. The CDR3 length is 12 residues. The germline V gene has CDR1 SNHLY and CDR2 FYNNEI.

In this sample, this clonotype turned up a few times. The V and J genes are TRBV12-5 and TRBJ1-2, with 9 bases lining up with TRBD1. V was clipped by 0 bases and J by 7 bases; unmatched bases: 12. This CDR3 region has 17 residues. Germline CDR1 LGHNT, CDR2 FRNRAP. The CDR3 nucleotides read TGTGCTAGTGGTTTGGTACTGATCGGACAGGGGAGAGTTGGCTACACCTTC. This codes for CASGLVLIGQGRVGYTF.

In this sample, this clonotype turned up many times. The V call is TRBV7-2, the J call TRBJ2-2, with 14 bases matching TRBD2. CDR1 is SGHTA, CDR2 FQGNSA, per germline. The CDR3 totals 18 residues. The junction had 4 bases not matched to a gene; V was cut back by 3 bases and J by 1 base. CDR3 bases: TGTGCCAGCAGCTTGGGACTAGCGGGAGCCGGGAACACCGGGGAGCTGTTTTTT. Amino acid sequence: CASSLGLAGAGNTGELFF.

This clonotype was picked up many times. The J gene is TRBJ2-1, the V gene TRBV20-1, with 8 bases fitting TRBD1. CDR1 and CDR2 from the germline V gene are DFQATT and SNEGSKA (reference sequence). The CDR3 is made up of 13 amino acids. J was trimmed by 10 bases and V by 0 bases; bases with no gene match: 5. The CDR3 DNA sequence: TGCAGTGCTAGAGATCCCCAGGGGGCGGAGCAGTTCTTC. Its protein is CSARDPQGAEQFF.